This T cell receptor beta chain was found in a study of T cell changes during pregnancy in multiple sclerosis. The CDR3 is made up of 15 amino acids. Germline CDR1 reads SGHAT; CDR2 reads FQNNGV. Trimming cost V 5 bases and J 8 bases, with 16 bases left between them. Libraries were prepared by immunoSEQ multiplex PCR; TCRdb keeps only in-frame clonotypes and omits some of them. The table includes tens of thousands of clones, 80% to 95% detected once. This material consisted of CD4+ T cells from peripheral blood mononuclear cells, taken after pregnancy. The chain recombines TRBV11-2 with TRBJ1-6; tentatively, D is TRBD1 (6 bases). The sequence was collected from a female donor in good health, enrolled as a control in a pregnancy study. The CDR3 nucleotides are TGTGCCAGCAGCCCCACCGGCAGGGGCTATTCACCCCTCCACTTT. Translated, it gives CASSPTGRGYSPLHF.